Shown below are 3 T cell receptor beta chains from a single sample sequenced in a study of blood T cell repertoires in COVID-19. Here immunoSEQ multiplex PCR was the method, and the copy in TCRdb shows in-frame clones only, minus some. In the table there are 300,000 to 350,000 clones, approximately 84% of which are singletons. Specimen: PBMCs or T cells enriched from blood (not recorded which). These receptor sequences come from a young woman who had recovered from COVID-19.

The CDR3 protein is CASSLLAGEEQYF. The CDR3 DNA reads TGTGCCAGCAGCTTACTAGCGGGGGAAGAGCAGTACTTC. This chain joins TRBV7-2 and TRBJ2-7, with 10 positions matching TRBD2. Germline CDR1 SGHTA, CDR2 FQGNSA. The V gene end was trimmed by 2 bases and the J gene end by 7 bases; junction bases not matched to a gene: 2. This CDR3 has 13 residues.

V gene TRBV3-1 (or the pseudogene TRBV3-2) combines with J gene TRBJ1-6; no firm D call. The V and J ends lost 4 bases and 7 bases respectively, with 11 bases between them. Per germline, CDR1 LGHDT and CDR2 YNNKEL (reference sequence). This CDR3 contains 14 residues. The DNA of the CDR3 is TGTGCCAGCAGCCTCAGACACACCAATTCACCCCTCCACTTT. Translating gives CASSLRHTNSPLHF.

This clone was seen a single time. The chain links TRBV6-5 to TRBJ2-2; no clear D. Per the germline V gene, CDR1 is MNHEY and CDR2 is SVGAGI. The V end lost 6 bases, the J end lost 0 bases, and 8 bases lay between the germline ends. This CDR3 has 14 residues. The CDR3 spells CASRSPSNTGELFF. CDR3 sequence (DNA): TGTGCCAGCAGATCTCCTTCGAACACCGGGGAGCTGTTTTTT.